This T cell receptor (beta chain) is drawn from a study of monozygotic twins with inflammatory bowel disease. Study conclusions and caveats: It was in IBD patients that TCRbeta diversity (inverse Simpson) was lower than in healthy co-twins.

On this clonotype itself: No antigen is known for it.

Template switching was used to attach UMIs, which incorporated a 6-nucleotide sample barcode. TCRdb re-analyzed the 5' RACE reads; it lists each CDR3 protein once, without DNA. Its table lists about 380,000 distinct CDR3 sequences. There are 15 residues in the CDR3. Germline V gene sequence: CDR1 MNHEY, CDR2 SVGEGT. The rearrangement joins TRBV6-2 or TRBV6-3 to TRBJ2-5; no DNA is available, so the TRBD2 call from TCRdb remains unchecked. Sequencing used blood. This TCR was recovered from a human donor with ulcerative colitis or Crohn's disease, or a healthy co-twin of an affected twin (not recorded which). CDR3 sequence reads: CASPGLAGGRETQYF.